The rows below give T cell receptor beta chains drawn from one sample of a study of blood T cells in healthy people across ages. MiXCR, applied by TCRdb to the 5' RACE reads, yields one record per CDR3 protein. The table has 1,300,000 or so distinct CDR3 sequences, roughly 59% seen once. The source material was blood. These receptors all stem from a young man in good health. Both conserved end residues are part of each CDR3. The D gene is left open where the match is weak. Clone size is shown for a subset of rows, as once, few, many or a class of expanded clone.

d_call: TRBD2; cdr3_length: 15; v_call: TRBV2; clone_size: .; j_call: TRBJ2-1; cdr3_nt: TGTGCCAGCGTCCGCGCTAGCGGGAGGGCCAGGGAGCAGTTCTTC; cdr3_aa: CASVRASGRAREQFF
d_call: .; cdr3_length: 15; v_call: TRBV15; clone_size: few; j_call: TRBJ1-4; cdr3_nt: TGTGCCACCAGCAGGGCCCGGCGGGCTAATGAAAAACTGTTTTTT; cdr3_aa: CATSRARRANEKLFF
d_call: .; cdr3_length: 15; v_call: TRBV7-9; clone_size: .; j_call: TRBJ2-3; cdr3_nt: TGTACCAGCAGCTTATTGGGAAGGGAGTCAGATACGCAGTATTTT; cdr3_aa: CTSSLLGRESDTQYF
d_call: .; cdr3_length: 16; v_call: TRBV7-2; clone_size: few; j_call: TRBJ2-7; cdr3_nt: TGTGCCAGCAGCTTCGGGACGACGATGGGCCCGGACGAGCAGTACTTC; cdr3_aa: CASSFGTTMGPDEQYF
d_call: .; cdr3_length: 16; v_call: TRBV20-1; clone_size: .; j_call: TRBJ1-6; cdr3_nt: TGCAGTGCTAGAGATCAGGGCAGCAGTCCGAATTCACCCCTCCACTTT; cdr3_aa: CSARDQGSSPNSPLHF
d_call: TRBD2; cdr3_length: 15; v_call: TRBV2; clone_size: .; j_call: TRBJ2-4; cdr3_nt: TGTGCCAGCAGTGATCTAGCGGGGGGACTGAGTGAGCAGTACTTC; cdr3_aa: CASSDLAGGLSEQYF
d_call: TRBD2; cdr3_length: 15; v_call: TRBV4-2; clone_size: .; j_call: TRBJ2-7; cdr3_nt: TGTGCCAGCAGCCCTAGGGCTAGCGGCTCCTACGAGCAGTACTTC; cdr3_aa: CASSPRASGSYEQYF
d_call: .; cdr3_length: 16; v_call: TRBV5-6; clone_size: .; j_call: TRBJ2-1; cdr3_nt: TGTGCCAGCAGACGAAACAGGGGAGGCTCCTACAATGAGCAGTTCTTC; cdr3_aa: CASRRNRGGSYNEQFF
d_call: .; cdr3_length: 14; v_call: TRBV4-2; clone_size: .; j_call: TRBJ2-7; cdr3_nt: TGTGCCAGCAGCCCCCTGGTAGGAGGAGGCGAGCAGTACTTC; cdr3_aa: CASSPLVGGGEQYF
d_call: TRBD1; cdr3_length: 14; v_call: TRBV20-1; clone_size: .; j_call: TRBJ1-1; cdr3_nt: TGCAGTGCTAGAGTCCCCGGACAGGCCCAAGAAGCTTTCTTT; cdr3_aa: CSARVPGQAQEAFF
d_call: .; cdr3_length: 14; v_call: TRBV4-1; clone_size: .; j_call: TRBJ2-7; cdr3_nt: TGCGCCAGCAGCCATGCGGGGTACTCCTACGAGCAGTACTTC; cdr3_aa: CASSHAGYSYEQYF
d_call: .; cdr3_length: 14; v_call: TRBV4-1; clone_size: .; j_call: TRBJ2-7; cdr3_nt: TGCGCCAGCAGCCAAGCGGCCAGAAACTACGAGCAGTACTTC; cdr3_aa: CASSQAARNYEQYF
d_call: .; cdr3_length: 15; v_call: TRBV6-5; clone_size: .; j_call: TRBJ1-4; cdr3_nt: TGTGCCAGCACCGAAAGGTGGTTGGCTAATGAAAAACTGTTTTTT; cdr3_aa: CASTERWLANEKLFF
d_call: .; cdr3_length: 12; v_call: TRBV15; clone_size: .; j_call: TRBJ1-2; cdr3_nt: TGTGCCACCAGCACTTCGCGATATGGCTACACCTTC; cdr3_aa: CATSTSRYGYTF
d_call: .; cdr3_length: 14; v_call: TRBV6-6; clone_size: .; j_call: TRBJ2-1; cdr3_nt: TGTGCCAGCAGTGAGGGAGAGTTTAGCAATGAGCAGTTCTTC; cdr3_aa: CASSEGEFSNEQFF
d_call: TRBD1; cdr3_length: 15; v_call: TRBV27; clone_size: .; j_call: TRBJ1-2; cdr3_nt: TGTGCCAGCAGAATACCCCAGGGGGTAGGGTATGGCTACACCTTC; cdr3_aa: CASRIPQGVGYGYTF
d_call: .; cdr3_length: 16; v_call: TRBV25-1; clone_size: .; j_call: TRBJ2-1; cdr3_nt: TGTGCCAGCAGTGAATGGCAGGGTCGCTCCTACAATGAGCAGTTCTTC; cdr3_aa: CASSEWQGRSYNEQFF
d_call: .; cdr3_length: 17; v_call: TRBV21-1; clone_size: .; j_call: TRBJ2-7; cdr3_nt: TGTGCCAGCAGCAACCCATGCACCGACAGGCCACCCTACGAGCAGTACTTC; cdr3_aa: CASSNPCTDRPPYEQYF
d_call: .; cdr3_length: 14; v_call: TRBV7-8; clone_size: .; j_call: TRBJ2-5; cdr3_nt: TGTGCCAGCAGCTTAGCGGTCTCCTACAATGAGCAGTACTTC; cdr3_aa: CASSLAVSYNEQYF
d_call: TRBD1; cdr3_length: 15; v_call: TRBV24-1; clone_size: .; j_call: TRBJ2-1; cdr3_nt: TGTGCCACCAGTGATGGGGGCAGGGGGAAGGGTGAGCAGTTCTTC; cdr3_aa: CATSDGGRGKGEQFF
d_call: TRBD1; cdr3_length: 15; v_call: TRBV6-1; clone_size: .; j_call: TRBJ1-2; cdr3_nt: TGTGCCAGCAGTGAAGGTCAGGCAGGGGGCCCTGTTTACACCTTC; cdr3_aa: CASSEGQAGGPVYTF
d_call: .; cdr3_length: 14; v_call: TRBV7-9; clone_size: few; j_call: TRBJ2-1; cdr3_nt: TGTGCCAGCAGCTCCCGCGCGACTGGGAATGAGCAGTTCTTC; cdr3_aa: CASSSRATGNEQFF
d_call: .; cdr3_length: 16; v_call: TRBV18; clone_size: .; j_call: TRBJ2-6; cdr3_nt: TGTGCCAGCTCACCTACTAGACAGTCTGGGGCCAACGTCCTGACTTTC; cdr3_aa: CASSPTRQSGANVLTF
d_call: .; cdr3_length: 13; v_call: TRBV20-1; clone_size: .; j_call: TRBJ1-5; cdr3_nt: TGCAGTGCCCCATGGGCGGGCAATCAGCCCCAGCATTTT; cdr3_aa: CSAPWAGNQPQHF
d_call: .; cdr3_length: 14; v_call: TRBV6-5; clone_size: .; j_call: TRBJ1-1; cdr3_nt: TGTGCCAGCAGCCCACAGCACATGAACACTGAAGCTTTCTTT; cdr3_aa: CASSPQHMNTEAFF
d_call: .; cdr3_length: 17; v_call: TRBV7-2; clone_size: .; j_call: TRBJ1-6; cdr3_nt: TGTGCCAGCAGCTTACCTCAAGGGGAGGGAAGCGCGACACCCCTCCACTTT; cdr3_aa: CASSLPQGEGSATPLHF
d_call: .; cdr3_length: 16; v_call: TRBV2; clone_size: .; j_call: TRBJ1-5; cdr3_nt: TGTGCCAGCAGTGAGGGTGGAGGCGTTAGCAATCAGCCCCAGCATTTT; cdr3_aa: CASSEGGGVSNQPQHF
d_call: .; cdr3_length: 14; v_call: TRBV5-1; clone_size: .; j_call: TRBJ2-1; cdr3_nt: TGCGCCAGCAGCCCCCAATTGTGGGGAAATGAGCAGTTCTTC; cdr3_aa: CASSPQLWGNEQFF
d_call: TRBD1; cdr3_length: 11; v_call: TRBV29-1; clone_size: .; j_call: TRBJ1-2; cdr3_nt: TGCAGCGTTACAGGGGCAGAGGGCTACACCTTC; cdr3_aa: CSVTGAEGYTF
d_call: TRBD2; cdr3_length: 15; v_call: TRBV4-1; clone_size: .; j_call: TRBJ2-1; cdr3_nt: TGCGCCAGCAGCCAAACGGGACTAGCGTACAATGAGCAGTTCTTC; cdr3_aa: CASSQTGLAYNEQFF
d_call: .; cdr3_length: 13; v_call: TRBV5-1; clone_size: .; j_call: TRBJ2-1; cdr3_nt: TGCGCCAGCAGCTACGACAGAGGGGGTGAGCAGTTCTTC; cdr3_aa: CASSYDRGGEQFF
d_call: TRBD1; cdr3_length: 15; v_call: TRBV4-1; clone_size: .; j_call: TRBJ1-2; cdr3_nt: TGCGCCAGCAGCCCCAGACAGGGCCTAGACTATGGCTACACCTTC; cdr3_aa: CASSPRQGLDYGYTF
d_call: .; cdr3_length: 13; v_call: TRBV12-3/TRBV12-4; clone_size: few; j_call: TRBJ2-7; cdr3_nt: TGTGCCAGCAGTTTCCAGACAACCTACGAGCAGTACTTC; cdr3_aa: CASSFQTTYEQYF
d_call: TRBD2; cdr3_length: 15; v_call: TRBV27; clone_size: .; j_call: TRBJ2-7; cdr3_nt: TGTGCCAGCGGGGAGTTAGCGGGGTCCGCCTACGAGCAGTACTTC; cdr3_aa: CASGELAGSAYEQYF
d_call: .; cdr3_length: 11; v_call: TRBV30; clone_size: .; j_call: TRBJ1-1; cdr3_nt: TGTGCCTGGAGTGTAAGTGGGTTGGCTTTCTTT; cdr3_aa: CAWSVSGLAFF
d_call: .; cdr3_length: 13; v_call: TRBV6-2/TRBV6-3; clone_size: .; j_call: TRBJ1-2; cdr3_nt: TGTGCCAGCCAGGACAGAAATTACTATGGCTACACCTTC; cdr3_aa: CASQDRNYYGYTF
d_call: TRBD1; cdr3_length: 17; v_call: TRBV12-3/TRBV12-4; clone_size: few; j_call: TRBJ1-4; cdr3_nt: TGTGCCAGCAGCCCTGGGACAGGGGGCGAGAGTAATGAAAAACTGTTTTTT; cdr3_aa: CASSPGTGGESNEKLFF
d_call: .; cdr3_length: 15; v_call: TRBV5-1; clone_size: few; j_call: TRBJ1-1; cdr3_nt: TGCGCCAGCAGCCACGTGGGGGACCTCACGACTGAAGCTTTCTTT; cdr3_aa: CASSHVGDLTTEAFF
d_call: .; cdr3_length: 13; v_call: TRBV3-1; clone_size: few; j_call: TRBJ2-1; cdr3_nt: TGTGCCAGCAGCCAGGGGCGTTGGAGTGAGCAGTTCTTC; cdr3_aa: CASSQGRWSEQFF
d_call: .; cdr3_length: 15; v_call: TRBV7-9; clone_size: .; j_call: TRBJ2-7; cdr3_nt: TGTGCCAGCAGCTTACGCCGCGGTGAGGGGGGCGAGCAGTACTTC; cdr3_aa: CASSLRRGEGGEQYF
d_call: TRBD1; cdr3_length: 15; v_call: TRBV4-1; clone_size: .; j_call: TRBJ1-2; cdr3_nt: TGCGCCAGCAGCGGAGGGACAGGACAAGTCTATGGCTACACCTTC; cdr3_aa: CASSGGTGQVYGYTF
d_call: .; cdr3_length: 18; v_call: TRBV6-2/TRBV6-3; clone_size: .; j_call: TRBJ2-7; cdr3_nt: TGTGCCAGCACTTCTTTCCTCGGGACTCTTGAGACTACCTACGAGCAGTACTTC; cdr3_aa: CASTSFLGTLETTYEQYF
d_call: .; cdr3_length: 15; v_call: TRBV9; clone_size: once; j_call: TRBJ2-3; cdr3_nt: TGTGCCAGCAGCGTAGATAGGGACCTCACAGATACGCAGTATTTT; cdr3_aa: CASSVDRDLTDTQYF
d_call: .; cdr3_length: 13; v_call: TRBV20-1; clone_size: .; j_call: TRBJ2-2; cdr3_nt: TGCAGTGCCGGGTCGCGGAACACCGGGGAGCTGTTTTTT; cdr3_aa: CSAGSRNTGELFF
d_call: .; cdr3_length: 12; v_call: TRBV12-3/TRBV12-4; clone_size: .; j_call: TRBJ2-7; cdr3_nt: TGTGCCAGCACGCCGGTTTGGGGCGAGCAGTACTTC; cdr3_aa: CASTPVWGEQYF
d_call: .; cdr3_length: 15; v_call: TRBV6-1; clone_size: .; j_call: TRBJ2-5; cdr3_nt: TGTGCCAGCAGTCCGCCCGGAGGTAGCCGGGAGACCCAGTACTTC; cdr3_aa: CASSPPGGSRETQYF
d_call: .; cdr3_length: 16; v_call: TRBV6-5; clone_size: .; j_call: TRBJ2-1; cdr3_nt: TGTGCCAGCAGTTACTCCTGGGGTAGCTCCTACAATGAGCAGTTCTTC; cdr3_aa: CASSYSWGSSYNEQFF
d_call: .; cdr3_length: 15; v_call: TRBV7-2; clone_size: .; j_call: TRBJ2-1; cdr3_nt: TGTGCCAGCAGCTTATACCAGGGGTATGACAATGAGCAGTTCTTC; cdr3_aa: CASSLYQGYDNEQFF
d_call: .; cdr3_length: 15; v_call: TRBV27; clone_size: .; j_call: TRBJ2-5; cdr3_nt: TGTGCCAGCAGTACCGGGACGGTCGGGGGCGAGACCCAGTACTTC; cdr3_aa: CASSTGTVGGETQYF
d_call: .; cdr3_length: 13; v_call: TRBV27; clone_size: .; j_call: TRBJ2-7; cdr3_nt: TGTGCCAGCAGTTTTACAGGGCCCTACGAGCAGTACTTC; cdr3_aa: CASSFTGPYEQYF
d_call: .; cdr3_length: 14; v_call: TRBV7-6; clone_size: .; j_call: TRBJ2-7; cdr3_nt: TGTGCCAGCAGCTTAGCGGGAGGCCAGGCGGAGCAGTACTTC; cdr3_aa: CASSLAGGQAEQYF
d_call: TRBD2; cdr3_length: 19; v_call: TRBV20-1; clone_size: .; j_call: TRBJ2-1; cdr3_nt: TGCAGTGCTAGAGATGGGACTAGCGGGAGGGCCGGTTACGCCAATGAGCAGTTCTTC; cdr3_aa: CSARDGTSGRAGYANEQFF
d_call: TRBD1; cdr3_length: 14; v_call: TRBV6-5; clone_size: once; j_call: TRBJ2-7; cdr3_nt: TGTGCCAGCATGCGGGACAGGGTCTCCTACGAGCAGTACTTC; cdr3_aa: CASMRDRVSYEQYF
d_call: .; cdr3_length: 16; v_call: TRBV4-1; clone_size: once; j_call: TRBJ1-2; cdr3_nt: TGCGCCAGCAGCCAAGATGTGCGTAGGGGCTATGATGGCTACACCTTC; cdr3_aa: CASSQDVRRGYDGYTF
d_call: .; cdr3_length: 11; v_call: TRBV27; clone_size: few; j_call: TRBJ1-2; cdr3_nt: TGTGCCAGCAGTTCCAGGGAAGGCTACACCTTC; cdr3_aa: CASSSREGYTF